The 18 T cell receptor beta chains below were found in one sample sequenced in a study of T cells after yellow fever vaccination. TCRdb used MiXCR to reprocess the 5' RACE reads, holding one entry per CDR3 protein. The table lists tens of thousands of distinct CDR3 sequences, around 4.3% of them singletons. The material sequenced was PBMCs, either bulk or a sorted T-cell subset (CD4+, CD8+, memory, or dextramer-sorted; not recorded which), taken on the day of the yellow fever booster vaccination. The receptors stem from a man aged 18 to 29 who received the YFV17D yellow fever vaccine.

The rearrangement uses TRBV5-1 and TRBJ1-6; weak D call: TRBD1 (5 bases). V shed 4 bases and J shed 10 bases, with 12 bases lying between them. This CDR3 is built from 13 residues. CDR1 SGHRS and CDR2 YFSETQ come from the germline V gene. For the CDR3, the DNA is TGCGCCAGCAGCGGGGGGGGGAACTCACCCCTCCACTTT. It specifies CASSGGGNSPLHF.

This clonotype was counted only a few times. V and J are TRBV7-2 and TRBJ1-5, with D tentatively TRBD1 (6 bases). This CDR3 region has 15 residues. The V gene lost 1 base and the J gene lost 7 bases, with 14 bases spanning the gap. In germline, CDR1 is SGHTA, CDR2 FQGNSA. The CDR3 DNA is TGTGCCAGCAGCTTAGACACAGGGTTCGGACAGCCCCAGCATTTT. It is translated as CASSLDTGFGQPQHF.

This clonotype was seen repeatedly, ten times or more. This chain links TRBV14 with TRBJ1-1; TRBD1 might be the D (5 bases). This CDR3 region has 15 residues. V was pared by 1 base and J by 2 bases, with 11 bases between. In germline, CDR1 is SGHDN, CDR2 FVKESK. This CDR3 reads CASSQGGALNTEAFF. CDR3 DNA: TGTGCCAGCAGCCAAGGGGGCGCCTTAAACACTGAAGCTTTCTTT.

This clonotype was observed many times. The chain employs TRBV20-1 and TRBJ2-5; D is ambiguous. CDR1 and CDR2 from the germline V gene are DFQATT and SNEGSKA (reference sequence). V was cut by 6 bases and J by 5 bases, with 10 bases left in between. The CDR3 is 11 amino acids. The CDR3 coding sequence is TGCAGTGCGCCTTCCTGGGAGACCCAGTACTTC. Translation gives CSAPSWETQYF.

The rearrangement uses TRBV15 and TRBJ1-2, with D perhaps TRBD1 (5 bases). Trimming removed 1 base from V and 3 bases from J, with 15 bases in between. Germline V gene lookup returns CDR1 LNHNV and CDR2 YYDKDF (reference sequence). CDR3 length: 16 residues. CDR3 coding DNA: TGTGCCACCAGCAGAGGGAGGGGTATTGGGTACTATGGCTACACCTTC. As protein: CATSRGRGIGYYGYTF.

This clonotype was found a few times. The chain is built from TRBV5-6 and TRBJ1-5; TRBD1 is a possible D gene (5 bases). This CDR3 region has 15 residues. With 0 bases removed from V and 4 bases from J, the gap between germline ends came to 11 bases. From germline, CDR1 is SGHDT and CDR2 YYEEEE. The CDR3 sequence: CASSLGEGVNQPQHF. The CDR3 coding sequence is TGTGCCAGCAGCTTGGGCGAAGGGGTGAATCAGCCCCAGCATTTT. Together with reference TRBV5-6 and TRBJ1-5, the CDR3 gives the full variable domain: DAGVTQSPTHLIKTRGQQVTLRCSPKSGHDTVSWYQQALGQGPQFIFQYYEEEERQRGNFPDRFSGHQFPNYSSELNVNALLLGDSALYLCASSLGEGVNQPQHFGDGTRLSIL.

The chain couples TRBV19 to TRBJ2-7; TRBD1 matches 8 bases. This CDR3 has 14 residues. From germline, CDR1 is LNHDA and CDR2 SQIVND (reference sequence). V shed 4 bases, J shed 2 bases, and the junction held 4 bases outside the gene matches. CDR3 in DNA: TGTGCCAGTAGTAGGGGACAGGACGCCTACGAGCAGTACTTC. It codes for CASSRGQDAYEQYF.

This clonotype was observed a handful of times. CDR3 DNA sequence: TGTGCCAGCAGCCAAGACTCTCCCGCTTTCTTT. It translates to CASSQDSPAFF. This sequence joins TRBV3-1 and TRBJ1-1; D gene uncertain. Germline CDR1 and CDR2: LGHDT and YNNKEL (reference sequence). The CDR3 loop spans 11 amino acids. Trimming stripped 0 bases from V and 11 bases from J, with 7 bases between.

The genes are TRBV7-3 and TRBJ2-5, with TRBD2 matching 12 bases. The germline gives CDR1 SGHTA, CDR2 FQGTGA. Trimming removed 5 bases from V and 3 bases from J; junction bases left unmatched: 4. CDR3 size: 15 residues. This CDR3 reads CASSLAGGLEETQYF. The CDR3 DNA reads TGTGCCAGCAGCCTAGCGGGGGGGTTAGAAGAGACCCAGTACTTC.

This clonotype was counted ten times or more. CDR3 residues: CASSQDGRGREETQYF. CDR3 coding DNA: TGCGCCAGCAGCCAAGATGGTCGGGGCAGGGAGGAGACCCAGTACTTC. The chain links TRBV4-3 to TRBJ2-5; perhaps D is TRBD1 or TRBD2 (5 bases each). The CDR3 runs 16 residues. Trimming took off 0 bases at V and 5 bases at J, with 16 bases between the two ends. Germline V gene lookup returns CDR1 LGHNA and CDR2 YSLEER.

This clonotype was detected ten times or more. The chain employs TRBV20-1 and TRBJ1-2; D unclear. The CDR3 runs to 13 residues. Per germline, CDR1 DFQATT and CDR2 SNEGSKA (reference sequence). V was shortened by 0 bases and J by 6 bases, with 11 bases between the two germline ends. The CDR3 sequence is CSARDRVRNGYTF. CDR3 nucleotide sequence: TGCAGTGCTAGAGACCGGGTTAGGAATGGCTACACCTTC.

This clonotype was seen repeatedly, ten times or more. The V call is TRBV4-2, the J call TRBJ1-5, with 7 bases aligning to TRBD1. J lost 1 base, V lost 2 bases, and 11 bases had no gene match. The CDR3 spans 18 residues. Germline CDR1 is LGHNA and CDR2 is YNFKEQ. The CDR3: CASSQRGNRGKSNQPQHF. The CDR3 nucleotides read TGTGCCAGCAGCCAACGAGGGAACAGGGGAAAAAGCAATCAGCCCCAGCATTTT.

In this sample, this clonotype turned up many times. The V and J genes are TRBV9 and TRBJ2-1, with 12 bases lining up with TRBD2. The ends lost 0 bases at V and 9 bases at J; junction bases unmatched: 4. Per the germline V gene, CDR1 is SGDLS and CDR2 is YYNGEE. The CDR3 loop spans 15 amino acids. As DNA, the CDR3 is TGTGCCAGCAGCGTAGCTAGCGGGGGGGCTGCTGAGCAGTTCTTC. Translation gives CASSVASGGAAEQFF.

At least ten counts were recorded for this clonotype. The chain uses TRBV18 and TRBJ2-1, with a tentative D call TRBD1 (5 bases). This CDR3 spans 13 amino acids. CDR1 is KGHSH and CDR2 is LQKENI in the germline V gene. The ends were cut back, 2 bases at V and 4 bases at J, with 6 bases in the middle. This CDR3 reads CASSPRTYNEQFF. Here the CDR3 DNA reads TGTGCCAGCTCACCAAGGACATACAATGAGCAGTTCTTC. Supplemented by reference TRBV18 and TRBJ2-1, the full variable domain reads NAGVMQNPRHLVRRRGQEARLRCSPMKGHSHVYWYRQLPEEGLKFMVYLQKENIIDESGMPKERFSAEFPKEGPSILRIQQVVRGDSAAYFCASSPRTYNEQFFGPGTRLTVL.

This clonotype showed up many times. V is TRBV10-3 and J is TRBJ1-1; D is ambiguous. The CDR3 totals 15 residues. Germline assignment: CDR1 ENHRY and CDR2 SYGVKD. The ends were cut back, 7 bases at V and 3 bases at J, with 18 bases in the middle. CDR3 sequence: CAIIASGGSDTEAFF. For the CDR3, the DNA is TGTGCCATCATAGCCTCTGGTGGCAGTGACACTGAAGCTTTCTTT.

This clonotype was seen a few times. V and J are TRBV7-8 and TRBJ1-1, with 7 nucleotides matching TRBD1. Germline V CDR1 and CDR2: SGHVS, FQNEAQ. The V segment lost 5 bases and the J segment 5 bases; nucleotides outside the gene matches: 11. There are 15 residues in the CDR3. CDR3 DNA: TGTGCCAGCAGCAGAAACAGGGGAGTGAGGACTGAAGCTTTCTTT. Translation: CASSRNRGVRTEAFF. The complete variable domain, with remaining parts taken from reference TRBV7-8 and TRBJ1-1, reads GAGVSQSPRYKVAKRGQDVALRCDPISGHVSLFWYQQALGQGPEFLTYFQNEAQLDKSGLPSDRFFAERPEGSVSTLKIQRTQQEDSAVYLCASSRNRGVRTEAFFGQGTRLTVV.

This clonotype turned up a few times. The chain recombines TRBV7-2 with TRBJ1-6; 11 nucleotides match TRBD1. V lost 2 bases to trimming and J lost 6 bases; unmatched junction nucleotides: 3. Germline V gene sequence: CDR1 SGHTA, CDR2 FQGNSA. The CDR3 length is 16 residues. The CDR3 spells CASSLNGQGANSPLHF. CDR3 DNA: TGTGCCAGCAGCTTAAATGGACAGGGGGCTAATTCACCCCTCCACTTT.

The chain carries TRBV4-1 and TRBJ1-2; D possibly corresponds to TRBD1 (6 bases). CDR3 length: 16 amino acids. The V and J ends lost 3 bases and 4 bases respectively, with 18 bases between them. The germline CDR1 and CDR2 sequences are MGHRA and YSYEKL. CDR3 DNA: TGCGCCAGCAGCCAGATCATACCGACAGGTAGCTATGGCTACACCTTC. It specifies CASSQIIPTGSYGYTF.